A selection of T cell receptor beta chains follows, all from one sample in a study of shared clonotypes between healthy human individuals. Libraries were prepared by immunoSEQ multiplex PCR; TCRdb keeps only in-frame clonotypes and omits some of them. The data contain 1,500,000 or so clones, over 95% of them singletons. The specimen sequenced was naive CD4+ T cells sorted from blood. The receptors were gathered from a man younger than 45 in good health. Each CDR3 is given with its conserved first and last residue. Fields, in order: V gene, J gene, CDR3 protein.

V: TRBV9
J: TRBJ2-1
CDR3: CASSEASGIIGQFF

V: TRBV7-9
J: TRBJ1-2
CDR3: CASSTETPYGYTF

V: TRBV9
J: TRBJ2-7
CDR3: CASSVGHRGSSYEQYF

V: TRBV27
J: TRBJ2-7
CDR3: CASRMTVNSYEQYF

V: TRBV18
J: TRBJ2-3
CDR3: CASSPLTGGLTDTQYF

V: TRBV9
J: TRBJ1-1
CDR3: CASSVEGGWMNTEAFF

V: TRBV5-4
J: TRBJ2-3
CDR3: CASSRGLAGGITDTQYF

V: TRBV11-2
J: TRBJ1-3
CDR3: CASSLVLGGGSGNTIYF

V: TRBV28
J: TRBJ1-2
CDR3: CASRPGDRAPGYTF

V: TRBV14
J: TRBJ2-3
CDR3: CASSQDWDTQYF

V: TRBV5-5
J: TRBJ2-2
CDR3: CASSPKGRVMNTGELFF